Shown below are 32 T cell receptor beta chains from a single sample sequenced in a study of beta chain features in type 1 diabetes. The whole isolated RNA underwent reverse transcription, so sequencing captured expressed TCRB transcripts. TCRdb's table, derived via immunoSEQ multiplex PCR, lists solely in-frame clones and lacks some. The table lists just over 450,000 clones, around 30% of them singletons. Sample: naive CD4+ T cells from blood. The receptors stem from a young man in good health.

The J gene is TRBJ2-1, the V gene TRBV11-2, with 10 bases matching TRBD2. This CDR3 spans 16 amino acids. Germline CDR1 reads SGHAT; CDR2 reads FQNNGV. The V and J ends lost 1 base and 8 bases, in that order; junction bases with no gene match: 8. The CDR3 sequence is CASSLGLAGVLYEQFF. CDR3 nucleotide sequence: TGTGCCAGCAGCTTAGGTCTAGCGGGAGTTTTGTATGAGCAGTTCTTC.

This CDR3 is CASSPLHSGRPNEQYF. Written as DNA, the CDR3 is TGTGCCAGCAGCCCGCTCCATAGCGGGAGGCCGAACGAGCAGTACTTC. This chain uses TRBV14 with TRBJ2-7; 10 nucleotides agree with TRBD2. CDR1 is SGHDN, CDR2 FVKESK, per germline. With V trimmed by 4 bases and J by 5 bases, 11 bases remained unmatched. The CDR3 length is 16 residues.

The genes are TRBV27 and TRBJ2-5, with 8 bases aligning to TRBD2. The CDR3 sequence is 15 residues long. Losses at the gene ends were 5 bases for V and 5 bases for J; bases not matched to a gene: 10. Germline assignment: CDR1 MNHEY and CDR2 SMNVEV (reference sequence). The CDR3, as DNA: TGTGCCAGCAGTCCTTGGGTAGCGGGATTGGAGACCCAGTACTTC. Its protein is CASSPWVAGLETQYF.

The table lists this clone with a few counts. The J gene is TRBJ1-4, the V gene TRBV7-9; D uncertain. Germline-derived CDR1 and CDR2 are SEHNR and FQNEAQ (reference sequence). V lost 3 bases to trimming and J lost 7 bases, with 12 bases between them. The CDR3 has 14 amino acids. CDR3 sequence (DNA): TGTGCCAGCAGCTTGGGGTGGGGAAGTGAAAAACTGTTTTTT. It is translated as CASSLGWGSEKLFF.

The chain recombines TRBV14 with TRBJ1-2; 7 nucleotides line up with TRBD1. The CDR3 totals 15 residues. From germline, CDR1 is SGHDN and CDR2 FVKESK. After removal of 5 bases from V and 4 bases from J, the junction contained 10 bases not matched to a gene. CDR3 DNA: TGTGCCAGCAGCTTACAGCCCGGACAGGTCTATGGCTACACCTTC. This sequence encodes CASSLQPGQVYGYTF.

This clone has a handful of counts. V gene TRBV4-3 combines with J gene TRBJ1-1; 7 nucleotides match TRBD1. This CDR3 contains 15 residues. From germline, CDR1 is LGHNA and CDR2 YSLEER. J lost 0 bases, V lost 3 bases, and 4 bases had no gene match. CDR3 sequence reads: CASSQGQSMNTEAFF. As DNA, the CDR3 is TGCGCCAGCAGCCAGGGACAGTCCATGAACACTGAAGCTTTCTTT.

CDR3 coding DNA: TGTGCCTGGAATAGTAATGGACAGGCCTGGGATAATGAGCAGTTCTTC. It translates to CAWNSNGQAWDNEQFF. The rearrangement uses TRBV30 and TRBJ2-1; TRBD1 agrees at 7 bases. Germline CDR1 reads GTSNPN; CDR2 reads SVGIG (reference sequence). The CDR3 runs 16 residues. Unmatched junction bases numbered 16, after V lost 4 bases and J lost 7 bases.

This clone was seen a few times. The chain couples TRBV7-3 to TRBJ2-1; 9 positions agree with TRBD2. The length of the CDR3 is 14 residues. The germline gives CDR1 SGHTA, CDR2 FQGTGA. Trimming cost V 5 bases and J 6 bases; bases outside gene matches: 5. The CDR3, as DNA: TGTGCCAGCAGCGTTAGCGGGAGAGGCAATGAGCAGTTCTTC. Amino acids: CASSVSGRGNEQFF. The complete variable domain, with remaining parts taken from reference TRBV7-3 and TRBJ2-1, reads GAGVSQTPSNKVTEKGKYVELRCDPISGHTALYWYRQSLGQGPEFLIYFQGTGAADDSGLPNDRFFAVRPEGSVSTLKIQRTERGDSAVYLCASSVSGRGNEQFFGPGTRLTVL.

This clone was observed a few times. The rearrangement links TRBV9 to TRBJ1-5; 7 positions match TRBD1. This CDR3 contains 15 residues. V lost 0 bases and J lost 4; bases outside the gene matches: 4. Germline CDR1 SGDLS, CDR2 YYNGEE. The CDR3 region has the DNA TGTGCCAGCAGCGTAGGTGCAGGGGGGAATCAGCCCCAGCATTTT. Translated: CASSVGAGGNQPQHF.

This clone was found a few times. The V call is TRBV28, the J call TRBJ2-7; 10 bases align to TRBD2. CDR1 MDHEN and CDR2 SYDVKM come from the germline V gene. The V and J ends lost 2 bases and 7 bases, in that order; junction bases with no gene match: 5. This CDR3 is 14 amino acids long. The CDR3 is CASSLKLAGREQYF. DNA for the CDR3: TGTGCCAGCAGTTTAAAACTAGCGGGACGTGAGCAGTACTTC.

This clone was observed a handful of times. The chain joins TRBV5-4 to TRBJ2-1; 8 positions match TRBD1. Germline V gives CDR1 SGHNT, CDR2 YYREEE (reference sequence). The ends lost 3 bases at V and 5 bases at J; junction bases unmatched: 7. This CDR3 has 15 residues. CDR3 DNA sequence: TGTGCCAGCAGCTCCGACAGGGGTATCGACAATGAGCAGTTCTTC. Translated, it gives CASSSDRGIDNEQFF.

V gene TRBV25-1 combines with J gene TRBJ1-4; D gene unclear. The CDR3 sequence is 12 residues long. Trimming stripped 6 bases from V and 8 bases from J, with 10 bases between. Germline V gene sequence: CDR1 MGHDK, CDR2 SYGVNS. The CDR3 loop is CASSRPAEKLFF. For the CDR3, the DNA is TGTGCCAGCAGCCGTCCTGCGGAAAAACTGTTTTTT.

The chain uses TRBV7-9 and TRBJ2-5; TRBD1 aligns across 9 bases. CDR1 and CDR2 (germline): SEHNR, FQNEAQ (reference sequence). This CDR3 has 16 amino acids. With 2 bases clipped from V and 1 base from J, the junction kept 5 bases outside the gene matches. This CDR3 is CASSLIQGASQETQYF. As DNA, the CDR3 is TGTGCCAGCAGCTTAATACAGGGGGCGAGCCAAGAGACCCAGTACTTC.

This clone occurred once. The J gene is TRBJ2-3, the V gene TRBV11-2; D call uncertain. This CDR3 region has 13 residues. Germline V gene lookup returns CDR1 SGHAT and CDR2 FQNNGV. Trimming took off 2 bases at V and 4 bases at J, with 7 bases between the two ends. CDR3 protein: CASSLRGADTQYF. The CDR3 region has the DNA TGTGCCAGCAGCTTAAGAGGCGCAGATACGCAGTATTTT. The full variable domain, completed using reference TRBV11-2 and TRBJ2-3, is EAGVAQSPRYKIIEKRQSVAFWCNPISGHATLYWYQQILGQGPKLLIQFQNNGVVDDSQLPKDRFSAERLKGVDSTLKIQPAKLEDSAVYLCASSLRGADTQYFGPGTRLTVL.

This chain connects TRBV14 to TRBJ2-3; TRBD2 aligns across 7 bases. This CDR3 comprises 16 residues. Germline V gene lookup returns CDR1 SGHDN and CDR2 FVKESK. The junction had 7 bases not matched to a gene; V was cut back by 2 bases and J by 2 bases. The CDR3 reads CASSQMRGSPTDTQYF. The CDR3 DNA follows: TGTGCCAGCAGCCAAATGCGCGGGAGCCCCACAGATACGCAGTATTTT.

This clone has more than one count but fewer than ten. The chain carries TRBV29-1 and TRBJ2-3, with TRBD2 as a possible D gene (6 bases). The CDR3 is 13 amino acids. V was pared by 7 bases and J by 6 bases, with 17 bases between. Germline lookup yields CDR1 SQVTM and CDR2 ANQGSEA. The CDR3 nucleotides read TGCAGCGCTGGGGAGGATAGGATGGATACGCAGTATTTT. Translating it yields CSAGEDRMDTQYF.

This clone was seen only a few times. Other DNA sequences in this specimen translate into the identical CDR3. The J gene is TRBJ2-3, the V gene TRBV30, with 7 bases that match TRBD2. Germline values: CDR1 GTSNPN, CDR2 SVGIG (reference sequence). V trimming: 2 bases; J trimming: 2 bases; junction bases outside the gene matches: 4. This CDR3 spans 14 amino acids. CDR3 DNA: TGTGCCTGGAGTCGGGGGAGGGTCACAGATACGCAGTATTTT. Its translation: CAWSRGRVTDTQYF.

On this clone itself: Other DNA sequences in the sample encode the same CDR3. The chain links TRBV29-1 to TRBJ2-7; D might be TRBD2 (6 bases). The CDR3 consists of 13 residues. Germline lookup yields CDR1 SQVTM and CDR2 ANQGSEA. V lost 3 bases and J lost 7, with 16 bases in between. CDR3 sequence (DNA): TGCAGCGTTGATAGCGGTCAGGGAGAAGAGCAGTACTTC. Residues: CSVDSGQGEEQYF.

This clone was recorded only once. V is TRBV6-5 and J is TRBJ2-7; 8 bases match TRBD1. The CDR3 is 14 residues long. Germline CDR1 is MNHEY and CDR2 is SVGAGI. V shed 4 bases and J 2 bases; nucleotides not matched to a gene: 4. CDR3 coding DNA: TGTGCCAGCAGTTCCACAGGGGGGCCCTACGAGCAGTACTTC. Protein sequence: CASSSTGGPYEQYF.

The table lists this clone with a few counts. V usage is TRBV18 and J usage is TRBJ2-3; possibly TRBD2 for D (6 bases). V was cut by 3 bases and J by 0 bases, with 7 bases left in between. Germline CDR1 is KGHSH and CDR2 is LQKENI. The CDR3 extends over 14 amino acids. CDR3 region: CASSPGLSTDTQYF. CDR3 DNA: TGTGCCAGCTCACCTGGACTAAGCACAGATACGCAGTATTTT.

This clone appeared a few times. The CDR3 sequence is CASSALGQGHEQYF. In nucleotides, the CDR3 is TGTGCCAGCAGTGCGCTGGGACAGGGTCACGAGCAGTACTTC. The chain employs TRBV25-1 and TRBJ2-7; 9 bases align to TRBD1. With 4 bases clipped from V and 5 bases from J, the junction kept 6 bases outside the gene matches. CDR1 and CDR2 from the germline V gene are MGHDK and SYGVNS. The CDR3 consists of 14 residues.

In DNA form, the CDR3 reads TGCGCCAGCAGCCAATTGCAGGGGTTCACTGAAGCTTTCTTT. Translated: CASSQLQGFTEAFF. The V call is TRBV4-3, the J call TRBJ1-1; D possibly corresponds to TRBD1 (6 bases). Germline V gene data show CDR1 as LGHNA and CDR2 as YSLEER. V dropped 2 bases and J dropped 4 bases, with 11 bases sitting between them. This CDR3 has 14 amino acids.

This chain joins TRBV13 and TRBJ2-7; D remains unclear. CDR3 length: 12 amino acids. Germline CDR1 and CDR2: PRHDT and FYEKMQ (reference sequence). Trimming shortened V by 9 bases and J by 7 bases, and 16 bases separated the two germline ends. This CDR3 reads CASTALNGEQYF. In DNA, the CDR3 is TGTGCCAGTACCGCTCTGAATGGAGAGCAGTACTTC.

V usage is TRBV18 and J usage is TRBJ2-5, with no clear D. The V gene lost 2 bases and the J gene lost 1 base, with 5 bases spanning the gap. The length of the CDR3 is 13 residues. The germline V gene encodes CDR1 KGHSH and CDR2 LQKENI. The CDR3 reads CASSPFVQETQYF. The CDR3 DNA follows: TGTGCCAGCTCACCATTCGTCCAAGAGACCCAGTACTTC.

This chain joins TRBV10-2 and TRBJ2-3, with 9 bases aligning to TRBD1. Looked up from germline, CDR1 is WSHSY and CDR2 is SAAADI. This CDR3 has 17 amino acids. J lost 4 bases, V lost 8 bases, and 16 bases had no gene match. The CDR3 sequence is CASSRPPGQGSADTQYF. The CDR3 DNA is TGCGCCAGCTCTCGACCACCGGGACAGGGTTCAGCAGATACGCAGTATTTT.

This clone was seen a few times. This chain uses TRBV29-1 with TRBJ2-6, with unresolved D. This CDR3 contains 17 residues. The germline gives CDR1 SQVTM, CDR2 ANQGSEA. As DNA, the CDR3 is TGCAGTGGGCCGGAAAGCCTCCTCACCTCTGGGGCCAACGTCCTGACTTTC. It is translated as CSGPESLLTSGANVLTF.

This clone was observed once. CDR3 sequence: CASSAVGLAVYNEQFF. Here the CDR3 DNA reads TGTGCCAGCAGCGCCGTGGGACTAGCGGTATACAATGAGCAGTTCTTC. V is TRBV9 and J is TRBJ2-1, with 11 positions matching TRBD2. V was pared by 3 bases and J by 4 bases, with 6 bases of the junction left unmatched. This CDR3 is 16 amino acids long. CDR1 is SGDLS, CDR2 YYNGEE, per germline.

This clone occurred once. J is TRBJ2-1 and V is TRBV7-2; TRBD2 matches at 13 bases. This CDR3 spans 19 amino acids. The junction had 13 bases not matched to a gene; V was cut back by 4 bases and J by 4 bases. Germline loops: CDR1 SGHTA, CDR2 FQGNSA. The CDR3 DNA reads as TGTGCCAGCAGCTCCCCGGGACTAGCGGGGCCCCAAGGGTACAATGAGCAGTTCTTC. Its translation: CASSSPGLAGPQGYNEQFF.

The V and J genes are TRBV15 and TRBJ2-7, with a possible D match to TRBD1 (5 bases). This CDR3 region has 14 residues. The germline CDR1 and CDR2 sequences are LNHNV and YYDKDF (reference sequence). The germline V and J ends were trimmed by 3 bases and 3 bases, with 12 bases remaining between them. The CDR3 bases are TGTGCCACCAGCAGTTCCGGACACTACTACGAGCAGTACTTC. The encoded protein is CATSSSGHYYEQYF.

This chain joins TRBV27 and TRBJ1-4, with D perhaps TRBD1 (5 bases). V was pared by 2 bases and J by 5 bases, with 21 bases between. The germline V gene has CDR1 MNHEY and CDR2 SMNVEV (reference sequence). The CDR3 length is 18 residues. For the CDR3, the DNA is TGTGCCAGCAGTTTACAAAGTGTCAGGACACCGCGAAATGAAAAACTGTTTTTT. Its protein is CASSLQSVRTPRNEKLFF.

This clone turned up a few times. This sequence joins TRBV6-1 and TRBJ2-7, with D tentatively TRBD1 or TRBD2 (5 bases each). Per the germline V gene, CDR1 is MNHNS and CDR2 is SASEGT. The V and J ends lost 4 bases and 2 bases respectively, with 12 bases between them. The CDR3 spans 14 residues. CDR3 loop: CASSGLPGPYEQYF. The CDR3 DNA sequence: TGTGCCAGCAGTGGACTACCAGGGCCCTACGAGCAGTACTTC.

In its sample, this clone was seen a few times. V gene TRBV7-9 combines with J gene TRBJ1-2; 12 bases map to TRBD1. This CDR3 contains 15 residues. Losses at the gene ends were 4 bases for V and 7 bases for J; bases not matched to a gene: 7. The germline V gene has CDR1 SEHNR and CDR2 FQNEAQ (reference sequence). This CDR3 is CASSSWDRGPPGYTF. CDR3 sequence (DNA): TGTGCCAGCAGCTCCTGGGACAGGGGGCCTCCTGGCTACACCTTC. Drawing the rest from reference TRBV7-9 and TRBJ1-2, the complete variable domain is DTGVSQNPRHKITKRGQNVTFRCDPISEHNRLYWYRQTLGQGPEFLTYFQNEAQLEKSRLLSDRFSAERPKGSFSTLEIQRTEQGDSAMYLCASSSWDRGPPGYTFGSGTRLTVV.